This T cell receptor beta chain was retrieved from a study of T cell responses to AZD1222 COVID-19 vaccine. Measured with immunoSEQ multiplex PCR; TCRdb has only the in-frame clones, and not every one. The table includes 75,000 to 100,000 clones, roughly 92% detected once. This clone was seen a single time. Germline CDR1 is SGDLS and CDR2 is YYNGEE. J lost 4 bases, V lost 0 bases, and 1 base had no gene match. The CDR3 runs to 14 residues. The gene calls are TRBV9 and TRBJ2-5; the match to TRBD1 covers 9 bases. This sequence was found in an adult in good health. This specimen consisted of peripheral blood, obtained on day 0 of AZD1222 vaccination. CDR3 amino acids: CASSVGQGVETQYF. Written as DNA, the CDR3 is TGTGCCAGCAGCGTAGGACAGGGGGTAGAGACCCAGTACTTC.